A selection of T cell receptor beta chains follows, all from one sample in a study of shared clonotypes between healthy human individuals. Sequencing used immunoSEQ multiplex PCR; TCRdb keeps in-frame clones, though not all of them. The sample has roughly 700,000 clones; less than 95% are singletons. Sequenced input: memory CD8+ T cells from PBMCs. These receptors were taken from a man aged 18 to 29 in good health. Some clones in this sample may be carry-over from other donors' samples. Each CDR3 is given with its conserved first and last residue. D genes are given only for firm matches. Expanded clones get a size class; other rows say once, few or many, or leave the size out.

v_call,clone_size,j_call,d_call,cdr3_aa,cdr3_nt
TRBV5-4,.,TRBJ1-1,.,CASSGGGAAEAFF,TGTGCCAGCAGCGGCGGAGGGGCGGCTGAAGCTTTCTTT
TRBV30,once,TRBJ1-6,.,CAWSGGTGDSPLHF,TGTGCCTGGAGTGGGGGAACGGGAGATTCACCCCTCCACTTT
TRBV7-9,.,TRBJ2-3,.,CASSSGTGYTDTQYF,TGTGCCAGCAGCTCCGGGACTGGATACACAGATACGCAGTATTTT
TRBV5-4,.,TRBJ1-1,.,CASSPGRPNTEAFF,TGTGCCAGCAGCCCGGGCCGACCTAACACTGAAGCTTTCTTT
TRBV27,.,TRBJ2-2,.,CASSHSANTGELFF,TGTGCCAGCAGCCACAGCGCGAACACCGGGGAGCTGTTTTTT
TRBV28,.,TRBJ1-5,.,CASTVRDLGPDQPQHF,TGTGCCAGCACCGTTCGAGACCTGGGCCCAGACCAGCCCCAGCATTTT
TRBV27,.,TRBJ1-4,TRBD1,CASRGTVRNEKLFF,TGTGCCAGCAGGGGGACAGTCAGAAATGAAAAACTGTTTTTT
TRBV27,.,TRBJ2-7,.,CASSLGPGRAYEQYF,TGTGCCAGCAGTTTAGGTCCCGGCAGGGCCTACGAGCAGTACTTC
TRBV7-2,.,TRBJ2-3,TRBD2,CATLWGGGPKWSAQYF,TGTGCCACCCTATGGGGGGGAGGGCCAAAGTGGAGTGCGCAGTATTTT
TRBV7-9,.,TRBJ2-2,TRBD2,CASSSSPRGRGTGELFF,TGTGCCAGCAGCTCCAGTCCTCGAGGGAGGGGAACCGGGGAGCTGTTTTTT
TRBV4-3,.,TRBJ2-7,TRBD1,CASSPGTGSYEQYF,TGCGCCAGCAGCCCGGGGACAGGGAGCTACGAGCAGTACTTC
TRBV19,.,TRBJ2-5,.,CASSTRTVRTVLKGETQYF,TGTGCCAGTAGCACCCGAACCGTTCGGACGGTGTTGAAAGGAGAGACCCAGTACTTC
TRBV28,.,TRBJ1-1,.,CASSLPLVDGTNTEAFF,TGTGCCAGCAGTTTACCCCTTGTGGATGGAACCAACACTGAAGCTTTCTTT
TRBV28,once,TRBJ2-3,.,CASRRGRTDTQYF,TGTGCCAGCAGGCGGGGCCGCACAGATACGCAGTATTTT
TRBV19,.,TRBJ1-1,TRBD1,CAIWTGYEAFF,TGTGCCATTTGGACAGGATATGAAGCTTTCTTT
TRBV12-2,.,TRBJ2-7,.,CASRLVCCEQYF,TGTGCAAGTCGCTTAGTCTGTTGCGAGCAGTACTTC
TRBV19,.,TRBJ2-2,.,CASWGGGAGELFF,TGTGCCTCATGGGGAGGCGGGGCCGGGGAGCTGTTTTTT
TRBV19,.,TRBJ2-2,TRBD1,CASTSGQAVTGELFF,TGTGCCAGTACCTCGGGACAGGCAGTCACCGGGGAGCTGTTTTTT
TRBV2,.,TRBJ2-3,TRBD1,CASSEGQPADTQYF,TGTGCCAGCAGTGAGGGACAGCCGGCAGATACGCAGTATTTT
TRBV28,.,TRBJ2-1,.,CASTPSVGHNEQFF,TGTGCCAGCACCCCCTCCGTGGGACACAATGAGCAGTTCTTC
TRBV28,.,TRBJ2-1,TRBD2,CASSLWSGTSGRARSEQFF,TGTGCCAGCAGTTTATGGTCCGGGACTAGCGGGAGGGCTAGGTCTGAGCAGTTCTTC
TRBV27,.,TRBJ2-3,.,CASSPGTDTQYF,TGTGCCAGCAGTCCCGGCACAGATACGCAGTATTTT
TRBV27,.,TRBJ2-7,.,CASSYSVGVSSYEQYF,TGTGCCAGCAGTTATTCCGTGGGAGTCAGTTCCTACGAGCAGTACTTC
TRBV2,.,TRBJ2-7,.,CASELYEQYF,TGTGCCAGCGAACTCTACGAGCAGTACTTC
TRBV9,.,TRBJ1-5,.,CASSATPSNGQPQHF,TGTGCCAGCAGCGCAACCCCTTCGAACGGCCAGCCCCAGCATTTT
TRBV6-1,.,TRBJ1-5,.,CASSDQHNQPQHF,TGTGCCAGCAGTGACCAGCATAATCAGCCCCAGCATTTT
TRBV9,.,TRBJ2-3,.,CASSESGTDTQYF,TGTGCCAGCAGCGAGTCGGGCACAGATACGCAGTATTTT
TRBV18,.,TRBJ2-7,TRBD2,CASSPPKLAERYEQYF,TGTGCCAGCTCACCACCTAAACTAGCGGAAAGATACGAGCAGTACTTC
TRBV4-1,.,TRBJ2-3,.,CASSQVSNADTQYF,TGCGCCAGCAGCCAGGTATCTAACGCAGATACGCAGTATTTT
TRBV5-1,.,TRBJ2-7,TRBD2,CASSLGEGPSYEQYF,TGCGCCAGCAGCTTGGGGGAGGGACCCTCCTACGAGCAGTACTTC
TRBV30,.,TRBJ2-1,TRBD1,CAWSERKDRVVNEQFF,TGTGCCTGGAGTGAGAGAAAGGACAGGGTTGTCAATGAGCAGTTCTTC
TRBV27,.,TRBJ1-5,TRBD1,CASSLDRTGEWPQHF,TGTGCCAGCTCCTTAGACAGGACAGGCGAGTGGCCCCAGCATTTT
TRBV9,few,TRBJ1-1,TRBD1,CASSVGTGLEAFF,TGTGCCAGCAGCGTAGGGACAGGGCTTGAAGCTTTCTTT